This is a list of T cell receptor beta chains from one sample in a study of OX40 agonist ivuxolimab in advanced cancers. Assay used: immunoSEQ multiplex PCR; TCRdb lists only in-frame clones, some missing. The table records 20,000 to 25,000 clones, 84% of them present only once. This specimen was CD4+ or CD8+ T cells sorted from blood, taken in a trial of the OX40 agonist ivuxolimab. These receptors originate from an adult with an advanced solid tumor such as melanoma, head and neck, liver or kidney cancer. Both conserved end residues are trimmed from each CDR3.

CDR3: ASRPLAGNHYEQY
length: 13
V: TRBV28
J: TRBJ2-7

CDR3: AISESASGAYEQY
length: 13
V: TRBV10-3
J: TRBJ2-7

CDR3: ASSLAIAMNTEAF
length: 13
V: TRBV5-1
J: TRBJ1-1

CDR3: ASSPPLWTGITNTIY
length: 15
V: TRBV7-2
J: TRBJ1-3

CDR3: ASSIGTDSYEQY
length: 12
V: TRBV9
J: TRBJ2-7

CDR3: ASSFQRYEQY
length: 10
V: TRBV28
J: TRBJ2-7

CDR3: ASSVEAGGGETQY
length: 13
V: TRBV9
J: TRBJ2-5

CDR3: AITSGTSVNEQF
length: 12
V: TRBV10-3
J: TRBJ2-1

CDR3: ASMISGGTEAF
length: 11
V: TRBV27
J: TRBJ1-1

CDR3: ASSVTRDYYTGELF
length: 14
V: TRBV25-1
J: TRBJ2-2

CDR3: AWDTGTGGKLF
length: 11
V: TRBV30
J: TRBJ1-4

CDR3: ASSYGGQAEAF
length: 11
V: TRBV10-3
J: TRBJ1-1

CDR3: ASTDRGGSADTQY
length: 13
V: TRBV6-1
J: TRBJ2-3

CDR3: ASSTELAGSSLGDTQY
length: 16
V: TRBV28
J: TRBJ2-3

CDR3: ASSLGWVEQY
length: 10
V: TRBV11-2
J: TRBJ2-7

CDR3: ASSYWTSGRMKTQY
length: 14
V: TRBV6-6
J: TRBJ2-5

CDR3: ASSVEMGQGYNEQF
length: 14
V: TRBV9
J: TRBJ2-1

CDR3: ASSPGGQAPTGELF
length: 14
V: TRBV11-3
J: TRBJ2-2

CDR3: ASTHREF
length: 7
V: TRBV28
J: TRBJ1-2

CDR3: ASSLMVSSYEQY
length: 12
V: TRBV11-2
J: TRBJ2-7

CDR3: ASSLPSMGRGALETQY
length: 16
V: TRBV7-9
J: TRBJ2-5

CDR3: ASGLPGQIPMGETQY
length: 15
V: TRBV7-9
J: TRBJ2-5

CDR3: ASSIYRTSKETQY
length: 13
V: TRBV19
J: TRBJ2-5

CDR3: ASSRGTGGGYGYT
length: 13
V: TRBV4-1
J: TRBJ1-2

CDR3: ASSDSAPGSLAINEQF
length: 16
V: TRBV6-4
J: TRBJ2-1

CDR3: ASSFFSGANVLT
length: 12
V: TRBV7-9
J: TRBJ2-6

CDR3: ASSDLSGTGELF
length: 12
V: TRBV6-1
J: TRBJ2-2

CDR3: ASSSSGTQETQY
length: 12
V: TRBV6-5
J: TRBJ2-5

CDR3: ASSFRGVSGELF
length: 12
V: TRBV28
J: TRBJ2-2

CDR3: ASSQMSENTEAF
length: 12
V: TRBV5-4
J: TRBJ1-1

CDR3: ASSFRGINEQF
length: 11
V: TRBV28
J: TRBJ2-1

CDR3: ASSFSYDSNQPQH
length: 13
V: TRBV28
J: TRBJ1-5

CDR3: ASSLKAGQETQY
length: 12
V: TRBV7-9
J: TRBJ2-5

CDR3: ASSTGLAGEQF
length: 11
V: TRBV19
J: TRBJ2-1